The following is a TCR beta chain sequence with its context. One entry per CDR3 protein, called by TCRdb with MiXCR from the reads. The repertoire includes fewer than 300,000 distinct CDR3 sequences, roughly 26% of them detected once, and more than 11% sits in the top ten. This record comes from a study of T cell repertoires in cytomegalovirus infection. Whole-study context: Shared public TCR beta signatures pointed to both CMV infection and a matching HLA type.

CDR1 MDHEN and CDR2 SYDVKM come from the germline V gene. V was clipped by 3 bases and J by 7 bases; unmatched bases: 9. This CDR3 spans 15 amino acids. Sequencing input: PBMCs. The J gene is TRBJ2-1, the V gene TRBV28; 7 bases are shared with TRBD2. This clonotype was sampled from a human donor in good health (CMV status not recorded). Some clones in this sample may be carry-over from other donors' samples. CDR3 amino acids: CASSLAYSGVNEQFF. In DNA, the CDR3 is TGTGCCAGCAGTTTGGCCTACAGCGGGGTAAATGAGCAGTTCTTC.